Below are 10 T cell receptor beta chains sequenced from a single sample in a study of tumor and adjacent non-tumor tissue in lung cancer. Three rounds of nested PCR, following a modified ARM-PCR protocol, produced the TCRbeta library. MiXCR was run by TCRdb on the multiplex PCR reads, yielding one entry per CDR3 protein. The sample consists of more than 85,000 distinct CDR3 sequences, around 82% of them appearing once. No cell sorting was done before RNA was extracted from the tissue. The specimen sequenced was lung tumor tissue. The receptors stem from a man aged 70 or older with non-small cell lung cancer.

Comment on this clonotype: A read error may account for a junction end that differs from germline. The chain is built from TRBV6-2 or TRBV6-3 and TRBJ2-3, with a tentative D call TRBD1 (5 bases). The CDR3 is 17 amino acids. CDR1 and CDR2 from the germline V gene are MNHEY and SVGEGT. CDR3 sequence: CASSHPMTVGHQDKQYF. In DNA form, the CDR3 reads TGTGCCAGCAGTCACCCGATGACAGTAGGGCACCAGGATAAGCAGTATTTT.

The rearrangement joins TRBV6-2 or TRBV6-3 to TRBJ1-5; D is possibly TRBD1 (5 bases). From germline, CDR1 is MNHEY and CDR2 SVGEGT. This CDR3 has 17 amino acids. The CDR3 DNA is TGTGCTAGCGATCCTCTGATGATTGGACATCGTAATCAGCCCCAGCATTTT. It codes for CASDPLMIGHRNQPQHF.

Note on this clonotype: The junction shows a germline mismatch at one end, possibly a read error. The chain combines TRBV4-2 with TRBJ1-2, with D hard to call. Germline V gene data show CDR1 as LGHNA and CDR2 as YNFKEQ. The CDR3 has 14 amino acids. The CDR3 here is CASNQDGSNYGYTF. The CDR3 DNA reads TGTGCCAGCAACCAAGACGGTTCTAACTATGGCTACACCTTC.

This clonotype was seen only once. The rearrangement joins TRBV29-1 to TRBJ2-1; D is uncertain. Germline CDR1 SQVTM, CDR2 ANQGSEA. There are 13 residues in the CDR3. The V end lost 4 bases, the J end lost 9 bases, and 16 bases lay between the germline ends. CDR3 in DNA: TGCAGCGTTGCCTACTGGTTGGAAGCTGAGCAGTTCTTC. This gives the protein CSVAYWLEAEQFF.

V usage is TRBV12-3 or TRBV12-4 and J usage is TRBJ2-1; D assignment may be TRBD1 or TRBD2 (5 bases each). The CDR3 length is 12 residues. CDR3 protein: CVTSLWDAAQFF. The CDR3 bases are TGTGTCACCAGTTTGTGGGACGCGGCTCAGTTCTTC.

Details on this clonotype: The junction does not match germline at one end; this may be a read error. V and J are TRBV7-8 and TRBJ2-5, with 7 bases that match TRBD2. The CDR3 length is 17 residues. The germline V gene has CDR1 SGHVS and CDR2 FQNEAQ. The CDR3 nucleotides read TGTGCCAGCAGCTTAGCCTCGAGCGGAACTGGGGGGGAGACCCCGTACTTC. Amino acids: CASSLASSGTGGETPYF.

As to this clonotype: The junction departs from the called germline gene at one end, perhaps through a read error. The CDR3, as DNA: TGTGCGAGCAGTGAAATGAACTGGGAGAAAACCTTC. It is translated as CASSEMNWEKTF. The rearrangement links TRBV6-1 to TRBJ1-2; D unclear. Germline assignment: CDR1 MNHNS and CDR2 SASEGT. The length of the CDR3 is 12 residues.

For this clonotype: A read error is likely, as this CDR3 ends without the conserved phenylalanine or tryptophan. This chain connects TRBV10-3 to TRBJ2-3, with a tentative D call TRBD2 (5 bases). CDR1 and CDR2 (germline): ENHRY, SYGVKD. This CDR3 comprises 14 residues. CDR3 residues: CAINLEGESNTQYL. CDR3 nucleotides: TGTGCTATCAACCTAGAGGGAGAATCGAATACGCAGTATCTT.

The rearrangement uses TRBV10-2 and TRBJ2-2, with D possibly TRBD1 on 5 matching bases. V was trimmed by 10 bases and J by 8 bases, leaving 20 bases between them. The germline V gene encodes CDR1 WSHSY and CDR2 SAAADI. The CDR3 has 14 amino acids. The CDR3 reads CANRLVGPRGELFF. The CDR3 DNA follows: TGCGCCAACAGGTTAGTGGGGCCGAGGGGGGAGCTGTTTTTT.

Worth noting for this clonotype: The CDR3 carries no conserved terminal phenylalanine or tryptophan, so it likely arises from a read error. The CDR3 spells CAGSSITGDEQYL. The CDR3 DNA is TGTGCCGGCAGCTCAATCACGGGGGACGAGCAGTACTTA. The chain has TRBV13 and TRBJ2-7; D might be TRBD2 (6 bases). CDR3 length: 13 amino acids. Germline V lookup: CDR1 PRHDT, CDR2 FYEKMQ (reference sequence).